Ten or more counts support the clone carrying this TCR beta chain. The data were obtained in a study of T-cell memory formation after mild COVID-19. Study-level background: TCR clustering was largely donor specific.

5'RACE with constant-segment primers yielded barcoded, UMI-tagged TCR alpha and TCR beta cDNA libraries. From the 5' RACE reads, TCRdb called clonotypes with MiXCR, one entry per CDR3 protein. The sample carries 430,000 or so distinct CDR3 sequences, 20% to 30% recorded once. Source material: PBMCs or a T cell subset sorted from them (not recorded which). The source of this sequence is an adult woman who had mild COVID-19 (a few samples of this study predate the infection). Cell type and time point are not known.

DNA for the CDR3: TGTGCCAGCTCACTGGCCTTAGCGGGAGGGCCAGGTGAGCAGTTCTTC. As protein: CASSLALAGGPGEQFF. The J gene is TRBJ2-1, the V gene TRBV18; 11 nucleotides agree with TRBD2. The CDR3 is made up of 16 amino acids. The V gene's germline CDR1 is KGHSH and CDR2 LQKENI. V gave up 4 bases and J gave up 9 bases; unmatched junction bases: 11.